These 27 T cell receptor beta chains came from one sample sequenced in a study of T-cell memory formation after mild COVID-19. Each CDR3 protein gets one entry after TCRdb re-called the 5' RACE reads with MiXCR. Of approximately 400,000 distinct CDR3 sequences listed, roughly 17% are singletons. Sample: PBMCs or a T cell subset sorted from them (not recorded which). The receptors stem from a man aged 18-30 years who had mild COVID-19 (a few samples of this study predate the infection). Cell type and time point are not known.

This clonotype was counted at least ten times. The chain has TRBV4-1 and TRBJ1-6; 10 nucleotides align to TRBD1. V lost 0 bases and J lost 7; bases outside the gene matches: 15. Germline CDR1 MGHRA, CDR2 YSYEKL. This CDR3 region has 20 residues. The CDR3 loop reads CASSQEGGTGVRGVNSPLHF. For the CDR3, the DNA is TGCGCCAGCAGCCAAGAGGGCGGGACAGGGGTCCGCGGTGTAAATTCACCCCTCCACTTT.

The rearrangement joins TRBV19 to TRBJ1-5; a weak D match, TRBD1 (5 bases). This CDR3 has 15 residues. The V end was cut by 4 bases, the J end by 6 bases, with 16 bases between. Germline V CDR1 and CDR2: LNHDA, SQIVND (reference sequence). The CDR3 nucleotides read TGTGCCAGTAGTAGGGTAGGGGAGCTTGGTCAGCCCCAGCATTTT. It yields the protein CASSRVGELGQPQHF.

J is TRBJ1-2 and V is TRBV5-1; D unresolved. Germline V gene lookup returns CDR1 SGHRS and CDR2 YFSETQ. The germline V and J ends were trimmed by 7 bases and 2 bases, with 9 bases remaining between them. This CDR3 comprises 12 residues. The CDR3 spells CASARKNYGYTF. The CDR3 DNA is TGCGCCAGCGCCAGGAAAAACTATGGCTACACCTTC.

This clonotype was seen at least ten times. The CDR3 DNA reads as TGCGCCAGCAGCTGGGGCTGGGGGACTGAAGCTTTCTTT. Encoded protein: CASSWGWGTEAFF. The chain carries TRBV5-1 and TRBJ1-1; D possibly corresponds to TRBD1 (5 bases). Germline CDR1 reads SGHRS; CDR2 reads YFSETQ. This CDR3 contains 13 residues. Trimming pared 3 bases from V and 5 bases from J, leaving 11 bases between.

V and J are TRBV29-1 and TRBJ2-3, with unresolved D. The ends were cut back, 6 bases at V and 6 bases at J, with 13 bases in the middle. The germline V gene has CDR1 SQVTM and CDR2 ANQGSEA. This CDR3 comprises 12 residues. The CDR3 is CSVSGVADTQYF. For the CDR3, the DNA is TGCAGCGTCTCTGGTGTGGCGGATACGCAGTATTTT.

V and J are TRBV7-8 and TRBJ2-3; D remains unclear. Deletions cut 3 bases from V and 4 bases from J, with 11 bases between. Germline CDR1 and CDR2: SGHVS and FQNEAQ. CDR3 length: 14 amino acids. As DNA, the CDR3 is TGTGCCAGCAGCTTTTCGAATACCGCAGATACGCAGTATTTT. It codes for CASSFSNTADTQYF. Full variable domain (outside the CDR3, taken from reference TRBV7-8 and TRBJ2-3): GAGVSQSPRYKVAKRGQDVALRCDPISGHVSLFWYQQALGQGPEFLTYFQNEAQLDKSGLPSDRFFAERPEGSVSTLKIQRTQQEDSAVYLCASSFSNTADTQYFGPGTRLTVL.

This clonotype was seen a handful of times. The chain has TRBV4-1 and TRBJ1-5, with D perhaps TRBD1 (6 bases). The CDR3 spans 14 residues. Germline values: CDR1 MGHRA, CDR2 YSYEKL. The ends were cut back, 3 bases at V and 7 bases at J, with 13 bases in the middle. The CDR3 DNA is TGCGCCAGCAGCCAGTTGGGGGGCGGCCAGCCCCAGCATTTT. The encoded protein is CASSQLGGGQPQHF.

In its sample, this clonotype was seen many times. This chain uses TRBV12-3 or TRBV12-4 with TRBJ2-1; TRBD1 agrees at 8 bases. Trimming cost V 1 base and J 7 bases; bases outside gene matches: 3. This CDR3 has 14 amino acids. The CDR3 loop reads CASSLGQGKNEQFF. The CDR3 DNA is TGTGCCAGCAGTTTAGGACAGGGGAAGAATGAGCAGTTCTTC.

This clonotype was picked up many times. This sequence joins TRBV5-1 and TRBJ2-7, with TRBD1 identical over 7 bases. This CDR3 comprises 15 residues. Trimming took 4 bases from V and 0 from J; bases not matched to a gene: 7. In germline, CDR1 is SGHRS, CDR2 YFSETQ. CDR3 protein: CASSLGGSSSYEQYV. In nucleotides, the CDR3 is TGCGCCAGCAGCCTAGGGGGCTCTAGCTCCTACGAGCAGTACGTC.

The gene calls are TRBV20-1 and TRBJ2-7, with 8 bases fitting TRBD1. CDR1 is DFQATT, CDR2 SNEGSKA, per germline (reference sequence). With 0 bases clipped from V and 1 base from J, the junction kept 5 bases outside the gene matches. The CDR3 contains 15 residues. The DNA for the CDR3 is TGCAGTGCTAGAGAAACCCGGACAGGGTCCTACGAGCAGTACTTC. Its translation is CSARETRTGSYEQYF.

The rearrangement uses TRBV12-3 or TRBV12-4 and TRBJ2-3, with a tentative D call TRBD1 (5 bases). Trimming removed 0 bases at V and 0 bases at J, with 10 bases between. This CDR3 has 16 amino acids. The CDR3 bases are TGTGCCAGCAGTTTAGCGAGACAGCCTAGCACAGATACGCAGTATTTT. This codes for CASSLARQPSTDTQYF.

V gene TRBV27 combines with J gene TRBJ2-3; no clear D. Germline V lookup: CDR1 MNHEY, CDR2 SMNVEV (reference sequence). With 7 bases removed from V and 3 bases from J, the gap between germline ends came to 14 bases. The CDR3 extends over 14 amino acids. Here the CDR3 DNA reads TGTGCCAGCACTCCGTTGGGCGGAACAGATACGCAGTATTTT. Its protein is CASTPLGGTDTQYF.

J is TRBJ1-5 and V is TRBV20-1; D ambiguous. This CDR3 comprises 14 residues. In germline, CDR1 is DFQATT, CDR2 SNEGSKA (reference sequence). V lost 0 bases to trimming and J lost 4 bases, with 10 bases between them. CDR3 residues: CSARDVPGNQPQHF. CDR3 DNA: TGCAGTGCTAGAGATGTTCCTGGGAATCAGCCCCAGCATTTT.

In DNA form, the CDR3 reads TGTGCCTGGACTGGGACAGGGAGGGGTCAGCCCCAGCATTTT. Translation: CAWTGTGRGQPQHF. This chain joins TRBV30 and TRBJ1-5; TRBD1 agrees at 9 bases. CDR1 is GTSNPN and CDR2 is SVGIG in the germline V gene (reference sequence). This CDR3 has 14 residues. With 4 bases clipped from V and 6 bases from J, the junction kept 7 bases outside the gene matches.

The rearrangement links TRBV7-9 to TRBJ1-1; 10 bases are shared with TRBD1. The V and J ends lost 5 bases and 4 bases, in that order; junction bases with no gene match: 4. Germline V gene sequence: CDR1 SEHNR, CDR2 FQNEAQ (reference sequence). This CDR3 contains 14 residues. The CDR3 coding sequence is TGTGCCAGCAGCGTGGGACAGGGGAGCACTGAAGCTTTCTTT. Translated: CASSVGQGSTEAFF.

This chain links TRBV24-1 with TRBJ2-3, with D possibly being TRBD1 (6 bases). Trimming cost V 4 bases and J 6 bases, with 10 bases left between them. Germline V lookup: CDR1 KGHDR, CDR2 SFDVKD. This CDR3 is 13 amino acids long. CDR3 nucleotide sequence: TGTGCCACCAGTGACGCAGGACAGGATACGCAGTATTTT. Its protein is CATSDAGQDTQYF.

The chain links TRBV6-5 to TRBJ1-2, with TRBD1 as a possible D gene (6 bases). The CDR3 is 14 residues long. Germline V gene lookup returns CDR1 MNHEY and CDR2 SVGAGI. V lost 3 bases to trimming and J lost 5 bases, with 13 bases between them. The CDR3 region has the DNA TGTGCCAGCAGTTATGTGACAGGACAGTATGGCTACACCTTC. It is translated as CASSYVTGQYGYTF.

The sample holds many counts of this clonotype. This chain connects TRBV4-1 to TRBJ2-3, with unresolved D. This CDR3 spans 12 amino acids. Germline CDR1 is MGHRA and CDR2 is YSYEKL. Trimming took off 1 base at V and 4 bases at J, with 3 bases between the two ends. CDR3 nucleotide sequence: TGCGCCAGCAGCCAAGCGGCAGATACGCAGTATTTT. Translating it yields CASSQAADTQYF.

The DNA of the CDR3 is TGTGCCACCAGCAGAGATCTTAGGGGCGAGCAGTTCTTC. Protein product: CATSRDLRGEQFF. The rearrangement joins TRBV15 to TRBJ2-1, with TRBD1 as a possible D gene (5 bases). Germline V lookup: CDR1 LNHNV, CDR2 YYDKDF (reference sequence). The CDR3 runs to 13 residues. V dropped 0 bases and J dropped 10 bases, with 10 bases sitting between them.

The chain combines TRBV11-2 with TRBJ1-1; possible D gene TRBD1, 6 bases. The CDR3 spans 14 residues. Germline V gene data show CDR1 as SGHAT and CDR2 as FQNNGV. V lost 8 bases, J lost 4 bases, and 17 bases lay in between. Here the CDR3 reads CASLRGRESTEAFF. DNA of the CDR3: TGTGCCAGCCTGCGGGGGCGGGAATCCACTGAAGCTTTCTTT.

This chain joins TRBV7-2 and TRBJ1-5; 9 bases match TRBD1. CDR3 length equals 13 residues. From germline, CDR1 is SGHTA and CDR2 FQGNSA. Trimming removed 8 bases from V and 7 bases from J; junction bases left unmatched: 6. CDR3 amino acids: CASARDRAQPQHF. The CDR3 coding sequence is TGTGCCAGCGCCCGGGACAGGGCACAGCCCCAGCATTTT.

The sample holds one count of this clonotype. As DNA, the CDR3 is TGTGCCAGCAGTTACTCTAATGGCGGGGAAGCTTTCTTT. Amino acids: CASSYSNGGEAFF. The chain carries TRBV6-5 and TRBJ1-1, with D hard to call. The germline V gene has CDR1 MNHEY and CDR2 SVGAGI. The CDR3 is 13 residues long. V was pared by 0 bases and J by 8 bases, with 10 bases between.

Only a few counts were recorded for this clonotype. CDR3: CASSGGEGRVYGYTF. The CDR3 DNA reads as TGTGCCAGCAGCGGAGGGGAGGGGCGCGTCTATGGCTACACCTTC. The chain uses TRBV9 and TRBJ1-2, with a tentative D call TRBD1 (5 bases). V was trimmed by 3 bases and J by 4 bases, leaving 16 bases between them. Per germline, CDR1 SGDLS and CDR2 YYNGEE. The CDR3 runs to 15 residues.

This clonotype was counted between two and nine times. This sequence joins TRBV29-1 and TRBJ1-1; 8 bases match TRBD1. V gave up 5 bases and J gave up 3 bases; unmatched junction bases: 5. In germline, CDR1 is SQVTM, CDR2 ANQGSEA. The CDR3 runs to 13 residues. This CDR3 reads CSVSGQGDTEAFF. CDR3 nucleotide sequence: TGCAGCGTTTCAGGACAGGGAGACACTGAAGCTTTCTTT.

This clonotype turned up a few times. V gene TRBV15 combines with J gene TRBJ2-3, with TRBD2 matching 12 bases. Germline V gene data show CDR1 as LNHNV and CDR2 as YYDKDF (reference sequence). After removal of 0 bases from V and 6 bases from J, the junction contained 7 bases not matched to a gene. The CDR3 contains 17 residues. The chain's CDR3 is CATSRDTSGGPGDTQYF. In DNA form, the CDR3 reads TGTGCCACCAGCAGAGATACTAGCGGGGGGCCAGGTGATACGCAGTATTTT.

The chain joins TRBV5-5 to TRBJ2-5; the match to TRBD2 covers 15 bases. The V gene's germline CDR1 is SGHKS and CDR2 YYEKEE (reference sequence). The V and J ends lost 4 bases and 5 bases, in that order; junction bases with no gene match: 12. The CDR3 sequence is 18 residues long. The CDR3 sequence is CASSAGLAGGDPRETQYF. The CDR3, as DNA: TGTGCCAGCAGCGCCGGACTAGCGGGGGGGGACCCTCGGGAGACCCAGTACTTC.

The gene calls are TRBV7-2 and TRBJ2-1; D ambiguous. The CDR3 contains 14 residues. V lost 0 bases and J 5 bases, leaving 8 bases between the germline ends. Germline assignment: CDR1 SGHTA and CDR2 FQGNSA. The CDR3 coding sequence is TGTGCCAGCAGCTTAGCGTGGGCCAACAATGAGCAGTTCTTC. Translated, it gives CASSLAWANNEQFF.